A few counts support the clone carrying this T cell receptor (beta chain). Its cognate antigen is unknown. Sorting based on CD45RO/CCR7/CD25/CD127/CD95/CD27 separated CD4+ naive, central memory, regulatory and stem cell-like memory cells. Populations isolated by sorting all had purity greater than 95%. Investigators reverse transcribed all isolated RNA, so they sequenced expressed TCRB transcripts. Naive, central memory and regulatory T cell samples averaged about 3.57 million reads. Sequencing was performed with immunoSEQ multiplex PCR; in TCRdb, only in-frame clones are kept and a portion is missing. The table lists 350,000 to 450,000 clones, roughly 16% of them singletons. The sample comes from a study of beta chain features in type 1 diabetes. Overall study results and limits: Across patients, naive, central memory and Treg TCRB repertoires exhibited apparently greater similarity than was observed across healthy donors.

With 2 bases removed from V and 5 bases from J, the gap between germline ends came to 16 bases. The germline CDR1 and CDR2 sequences are SGDLS and YYNGEE. The CDR3 spans 15 residues. The receptor's source is a woman under 30 in good health. The chain employs TRBV9 and TRBJ2-5, with D tentatively TRBD2 (7 bases). What was sequenced was naive CD4+ T cells from blood. The CDR3 here is CASSVEWGGSETQYF. DNA of the CDR3: TGTGCCAGCAGCGTTGAGTGGGGGGGCTCGGAGACCCAGTACTTC.